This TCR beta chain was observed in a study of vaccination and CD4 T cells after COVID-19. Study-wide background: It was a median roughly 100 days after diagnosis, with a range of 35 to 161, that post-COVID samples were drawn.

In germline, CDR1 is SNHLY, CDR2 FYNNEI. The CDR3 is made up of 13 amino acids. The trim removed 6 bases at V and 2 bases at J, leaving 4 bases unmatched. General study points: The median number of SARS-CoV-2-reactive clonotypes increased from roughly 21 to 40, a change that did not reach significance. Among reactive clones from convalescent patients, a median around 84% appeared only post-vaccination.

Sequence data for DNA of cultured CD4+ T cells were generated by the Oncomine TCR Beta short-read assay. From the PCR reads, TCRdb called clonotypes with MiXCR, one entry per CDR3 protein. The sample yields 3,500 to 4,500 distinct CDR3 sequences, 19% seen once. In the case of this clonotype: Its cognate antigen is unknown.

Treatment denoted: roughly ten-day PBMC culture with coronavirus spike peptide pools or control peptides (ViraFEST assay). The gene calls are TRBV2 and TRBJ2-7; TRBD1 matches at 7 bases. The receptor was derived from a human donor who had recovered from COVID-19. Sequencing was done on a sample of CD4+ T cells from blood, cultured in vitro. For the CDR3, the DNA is TGTGCCAGCAGCCAGGGACAGCCCTACGAGCAGTACTTC. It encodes CASSQGQPYEQYF.